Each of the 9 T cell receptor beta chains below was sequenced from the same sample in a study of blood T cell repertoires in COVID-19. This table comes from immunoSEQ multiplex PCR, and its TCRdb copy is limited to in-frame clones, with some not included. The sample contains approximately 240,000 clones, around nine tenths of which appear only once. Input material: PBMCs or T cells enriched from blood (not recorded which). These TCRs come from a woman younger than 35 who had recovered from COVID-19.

The CDR3 DNA sequence: TGTGCCAGCAGCCAAAATCGGGTGGCCGAGCAGTACTTC. The encoded protein is CASSQNRVAEQYF. This chain links TRBV3-1 (or the pseudogene TRBV3-2) with TRBJ2-7, with D unclear. Germline V gene data show CDR1 as LGHDT and CDR2 as YNNKEL (reference sequence). CDR3 length: 13 amino acids. V lost 2 bases and J lost 6, with 11 bases in between.

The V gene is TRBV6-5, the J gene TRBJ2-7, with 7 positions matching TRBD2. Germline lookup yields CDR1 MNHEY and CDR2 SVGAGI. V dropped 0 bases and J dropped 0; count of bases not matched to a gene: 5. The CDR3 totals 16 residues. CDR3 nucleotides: TGTGCCAGCAGTTACTCGGCGTCTAGCGGCTCCTACGAGCAGTACTTC. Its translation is CASSYSASSGSYEQYF.

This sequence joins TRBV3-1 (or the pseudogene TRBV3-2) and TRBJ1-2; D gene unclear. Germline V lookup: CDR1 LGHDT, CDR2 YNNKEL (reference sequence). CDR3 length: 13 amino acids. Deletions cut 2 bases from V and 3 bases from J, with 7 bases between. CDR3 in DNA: TGTGCCAGCAGCCAATTGGCTCACTATGGCTACACCTTC. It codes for CASSQLAHYGYTF.

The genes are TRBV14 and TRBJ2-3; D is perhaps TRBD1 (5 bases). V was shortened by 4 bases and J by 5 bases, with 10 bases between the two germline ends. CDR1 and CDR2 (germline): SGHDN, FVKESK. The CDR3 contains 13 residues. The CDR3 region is CASSLGERDTQYF. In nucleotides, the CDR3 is TGTGCCAGCAGCCTAGGGGAACGAGATACGCAGTATTTT.

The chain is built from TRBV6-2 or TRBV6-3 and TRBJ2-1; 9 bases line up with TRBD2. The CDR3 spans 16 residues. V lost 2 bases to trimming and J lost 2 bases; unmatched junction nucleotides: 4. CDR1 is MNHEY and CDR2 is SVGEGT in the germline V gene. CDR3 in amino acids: CASSYGAGGAYNEQFF. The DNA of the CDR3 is TGTGCCAGCAGTTACGGAGCGGGGGGCGCCTACAATGAGCAGTTCTTC.

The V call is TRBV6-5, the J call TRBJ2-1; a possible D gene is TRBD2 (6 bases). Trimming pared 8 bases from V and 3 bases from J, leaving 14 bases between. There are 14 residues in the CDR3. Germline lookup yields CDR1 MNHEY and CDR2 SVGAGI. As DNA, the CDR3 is TGTGCCAGCGCCTTTCTAGCGTTCTACAATGAGCAGTTCTTC. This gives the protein CASAFLAFYNEQFF.

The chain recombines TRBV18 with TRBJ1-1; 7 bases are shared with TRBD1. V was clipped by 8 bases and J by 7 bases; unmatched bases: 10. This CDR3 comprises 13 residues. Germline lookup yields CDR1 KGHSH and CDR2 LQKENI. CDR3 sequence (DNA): TGTGCCAGCGACCCTGGGACAGCAGGTGAAGCTTTCTTT. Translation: CASDPGTAGEAFF.

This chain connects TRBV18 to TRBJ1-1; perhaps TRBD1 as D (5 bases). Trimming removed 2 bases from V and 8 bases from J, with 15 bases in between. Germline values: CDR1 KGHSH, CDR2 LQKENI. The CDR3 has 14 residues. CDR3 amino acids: CASSPAGGGYEAFF. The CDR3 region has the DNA TGTGCCAGCTCACCAGCGGGTGGGGGGTACGAAGCTTTCTTT.

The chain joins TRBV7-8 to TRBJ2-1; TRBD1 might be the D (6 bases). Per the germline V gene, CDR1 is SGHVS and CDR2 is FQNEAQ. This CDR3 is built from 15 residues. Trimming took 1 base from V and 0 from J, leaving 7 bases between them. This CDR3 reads CASSLGTDSYNEQFF. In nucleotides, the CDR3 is TGTGCCAGCAGCTTAGGGACAGACTCCTACAATGAGCAGTTCTTC. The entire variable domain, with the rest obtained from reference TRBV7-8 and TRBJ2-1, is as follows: GAGVSQSPRYKVAKRGQDVALRCDPISGHVSLFWYQQALGQGPEFLTYFQNEAQLDKSGLPSDRFFAERPEGSVSTLKIQRTQQEDSAVYLCASSLGTDSYNEQFFGPGTRLTVL.